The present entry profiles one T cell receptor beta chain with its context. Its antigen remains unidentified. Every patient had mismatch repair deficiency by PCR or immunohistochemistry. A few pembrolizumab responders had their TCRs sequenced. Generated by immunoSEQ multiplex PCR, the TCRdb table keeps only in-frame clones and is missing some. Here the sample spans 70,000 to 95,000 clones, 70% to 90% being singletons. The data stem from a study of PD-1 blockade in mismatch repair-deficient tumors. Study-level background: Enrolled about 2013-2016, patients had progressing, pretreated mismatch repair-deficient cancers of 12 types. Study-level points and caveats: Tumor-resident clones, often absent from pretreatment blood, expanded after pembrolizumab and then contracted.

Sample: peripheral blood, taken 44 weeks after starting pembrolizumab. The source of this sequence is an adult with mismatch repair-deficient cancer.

The CDR3 sequence is CASSYQTGRDEQYF. CDR3 coding DNA: TGTGCCAGCAGTTACCAGACAGGGCGGGACGAGCAGTACTTC. The rearrangement links TRBV7-9 to TRBJ2-7; 7 bases map to TRBD1. Germline CDR1 SEHNR, CDR2 FQNEAQ (reference sequence). The CDR3 runs to 14 residues. V shed 6 bases and J 5 bases; nucleotides not matched to a gene: 10.